Below, 7 T cell receptor beta chains from the same sample are listed, as sequenced in a study of blood T cell repertoires in COVID-19 (dated by TCRdb to about 2020). Library construction relied on the immunoSEQ multiplex PCR assay. TCRdb took over this immuneACCESS table, retaining in-frame rearrangements with V and J assigned. Such tables are incomplete; in checked studies, under half of the missing clones stem from an unresolved V gene, and the remainder is unexplained. For this sample the table gives under 300,000 clones, of which 75% to 90% were detected only once. The top ten hold around 3% of the sample. What was sequenced was peripheral blood. The source is a woman in her thirties with active or convalescent COVID-19.

The chain has TRBV7-9 and TRBJ2-2, with a possible D match to TRBD2 (5 bases). Germline V gene data show CDR1 as SEHNR and CDR2 as FQNEAQ (reference sequence). The CDR3 extends over 16 amino acids. Trimming shortened V by 4 bases and J by 1 base, and 13 bases separated the two germline ends. This CDR3 is CASSSLAGLNTGELFF. CDR3 nucleotides: TGTGCCAGCAGCTCCCTAGCAGGCCTGAACACCGGGGAGCTGTTTTTT. Full variable domain (remainder filled in from reference TRBV7-9 and TRBJ2-2): DTGVSQNPRHKITKRGQNVTFRCDPISEHNRLYWYRQTLGQGPEFLTYFQNEAQLEKSRLLSDRFSAERPKGSFSTLEIQRTEQGDSAMYLCASSSLAGLNTGELFFGEGSRLTVL.

This clone was picked up a small number of times. The chain joins TRBV5-1 to TRBJ2-7, with 7 bases that match TRBD1. This CDR3 is 14 amino acids long. V shed 5 bases and J 1 base; nucleotides not matched to a gene: 6. Germline-derived CDR1 and CDR2 are SGHRS and YFSETQ. In DNA form, the CDR3 reads TGCGCCAGCAGGCCTCTGACAGGGTCCTACGAGCAGTACTTC. Encoded protein: CASRPLTGSYEQYF.

The CDR3 protein is CASSLTGLNGYTF. CDR3 bases: TGTGCCAGCAGTTTAACAGGGTTGAATGGCTACACCTTC. The rearrangement joins TRBV28 to TRBJ1-2; possibly TRBD1 for D (6 bases). The CDR3 loop spans 13 amino acids. The germline CDR1 and CDR2 sequences are MDHEN and SYDVKM. V gave up 2 bases and J gave up 6 bases, with 10 bases separating them.

This clone has a handful of counts. CDR3 protein: CASNARLTGELFF. In DNA, the CDR3 is TGTGCCAGTAATGCTAGACTTACCGGGGAGCTGTTTTTT. The gene calls are TRBV19 and TRBJ2-2; D remains ambiguous. Germline V gene lookup returns CDR1 LNHDA and CDR2 SQIVND (reference sequence). The CDR3 extends over 13 amino acids. The germline V and J ends were trimmed by 7 bases and 5 bases, with 11 bases remaining between them.

The chain is built from TRBV28 and TRBJ2-5; a weak D match, TRBD1 (6 bases). Germline V CDR1 and CDR2: MDHEN, SYDVKM. With 4 bases removed from V and 5 bases from J, the gap between germline ends came to 20 bases. This CDR3 is 16 amino acids long. The CDR3 DNA reads as TGTGCCAGCAGTTCCCCCTTATTCGACAGGCGGGAGACCCAGTACTTC. Translating gives CASSSPLFDRRETQYF.

A note on this clone: The junction shows a germline mismatch at one end, possibly a read error. J is TRBJ1-6 and V is TRBV18; TRBD1 aligns across 10 bases. The germline CDR1 and CDR2 sequences are KGHSH and LQKENI. CDR3 length: 14 amino acids. DNA for the CDR3: TGTGCCAGCTCAGCGGGACAGGGGCCTTCAGCCCTCCACTTT. Amino acids: CASSAGQGPSALHF.

The V call is TRBV9, the J call TRBJ2-2; 7 bases line up with TRBD1. The germline V gene encodes CDR1 SGDLS and CDR2 YYNGEE. The CDR3 extends over 16 amino acids. The trim removed 3 bases at V and 6 bases at J, leaving 11 bases unmatched. The CDR3 here is CASSARQGWSAGELFF. Here the CDR3 DNA reads TGTGCCAGCAGCGCCCGACAGGGTTGGAGCGCCGGGGAGCTGTTTTTT.